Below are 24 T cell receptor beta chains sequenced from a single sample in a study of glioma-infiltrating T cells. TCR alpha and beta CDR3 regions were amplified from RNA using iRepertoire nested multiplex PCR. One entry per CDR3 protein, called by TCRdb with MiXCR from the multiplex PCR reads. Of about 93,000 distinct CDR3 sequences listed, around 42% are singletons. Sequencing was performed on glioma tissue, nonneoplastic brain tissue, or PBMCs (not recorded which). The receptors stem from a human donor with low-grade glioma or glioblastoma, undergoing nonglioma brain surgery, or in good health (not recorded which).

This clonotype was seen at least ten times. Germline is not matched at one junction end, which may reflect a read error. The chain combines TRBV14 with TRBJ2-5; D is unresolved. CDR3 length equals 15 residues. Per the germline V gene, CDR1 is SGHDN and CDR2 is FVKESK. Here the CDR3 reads CTSSQDHLPQETQYF. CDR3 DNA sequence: TGTACCAGCAGCCAAGATCATCTCCCCCAAGAGACCCAGTACTTC.

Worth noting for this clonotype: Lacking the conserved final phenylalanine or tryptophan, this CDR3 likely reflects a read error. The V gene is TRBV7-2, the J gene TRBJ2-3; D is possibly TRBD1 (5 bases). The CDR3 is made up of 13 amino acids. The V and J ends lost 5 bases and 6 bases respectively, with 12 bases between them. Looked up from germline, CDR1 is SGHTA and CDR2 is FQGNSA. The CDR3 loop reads CASSQWGFDTQYI. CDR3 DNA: TGTGCCAGCAGCCAGTGGGGCTTTGATACGCAGTATATT.

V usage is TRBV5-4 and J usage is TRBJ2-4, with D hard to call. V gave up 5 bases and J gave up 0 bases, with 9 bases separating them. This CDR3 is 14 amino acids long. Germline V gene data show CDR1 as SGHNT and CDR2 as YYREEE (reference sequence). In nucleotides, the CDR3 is TGTGCCAGCAGTTCTAAACTAGCCAAAAACATTCAGTACTTC. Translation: CASSSKLAKNIQYF.

The CDR3 bases are TGTGCCAGCAGAATGACAGGGATGGGCACTGAAGCTTTCTTT. The encoded protein is CASRMTGMGTEAFF. The V and J genes are TRBV6-6 and TRBJ1-1; 7 bases line up with TRBD1. V lost 6 bases, J lost 4 bases, and 8 bases stayed unmatched. In germline, CDR1 is MNHNY, CDR2 SVGAGI (reference sequence). The CDR3 loop spans 14 amino acids.

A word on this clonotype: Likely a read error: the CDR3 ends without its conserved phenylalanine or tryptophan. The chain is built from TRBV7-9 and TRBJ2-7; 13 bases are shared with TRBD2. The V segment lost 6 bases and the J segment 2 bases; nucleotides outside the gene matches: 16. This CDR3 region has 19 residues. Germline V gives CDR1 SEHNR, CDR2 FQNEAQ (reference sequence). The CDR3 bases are TGTGCCAGCAGTTTGAGGGGACTAGCGGGGTCAGATCGAGCCTACGAGCAGTACCTC. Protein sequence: CASSLRGLAGSDRAYEQYL.

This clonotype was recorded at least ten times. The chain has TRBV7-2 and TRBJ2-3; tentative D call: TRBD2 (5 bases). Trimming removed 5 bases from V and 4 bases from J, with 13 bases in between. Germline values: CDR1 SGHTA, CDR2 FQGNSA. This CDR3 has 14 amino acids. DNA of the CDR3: TGTGCCAGCAGCCCGCTGTTGAGGGCAGATACGCAGTATTTT. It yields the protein CASSPLLRADTQYF.

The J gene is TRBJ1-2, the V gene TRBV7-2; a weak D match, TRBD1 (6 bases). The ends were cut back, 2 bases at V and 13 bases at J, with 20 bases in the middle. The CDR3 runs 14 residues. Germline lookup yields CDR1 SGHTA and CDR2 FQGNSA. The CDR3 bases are TGTGCCAGCAGCTTAAACAGGGCTAACTATGGCAGCACCTTC. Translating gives CASSLNRANYGSTF.

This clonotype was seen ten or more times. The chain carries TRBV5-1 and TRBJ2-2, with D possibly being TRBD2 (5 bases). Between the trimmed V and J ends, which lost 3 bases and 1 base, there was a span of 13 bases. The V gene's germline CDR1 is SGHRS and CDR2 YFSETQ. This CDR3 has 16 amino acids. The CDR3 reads CASSSGEPLNTGELFF. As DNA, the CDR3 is TGCGCCAGCAGCTCCGGGGAGCCATTGAACACCGGGGAGCTGTTTTTT.

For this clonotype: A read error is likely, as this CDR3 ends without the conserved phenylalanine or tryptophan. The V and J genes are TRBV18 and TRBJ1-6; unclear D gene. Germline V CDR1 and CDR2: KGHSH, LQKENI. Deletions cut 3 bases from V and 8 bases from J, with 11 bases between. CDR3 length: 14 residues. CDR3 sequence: CASSPLDIDSPLHL. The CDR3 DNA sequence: TGTGCCAGCTCACCGTTGGATATTGATTCACCCCTCCACTTA.

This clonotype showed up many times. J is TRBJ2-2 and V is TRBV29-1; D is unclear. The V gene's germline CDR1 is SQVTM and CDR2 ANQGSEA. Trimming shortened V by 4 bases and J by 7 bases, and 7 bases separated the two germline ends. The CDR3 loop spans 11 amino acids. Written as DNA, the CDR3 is TGCAGCGTTGGGCGCGGCGGGGAGCTGTTTTTT. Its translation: CSVGRGGELFF.

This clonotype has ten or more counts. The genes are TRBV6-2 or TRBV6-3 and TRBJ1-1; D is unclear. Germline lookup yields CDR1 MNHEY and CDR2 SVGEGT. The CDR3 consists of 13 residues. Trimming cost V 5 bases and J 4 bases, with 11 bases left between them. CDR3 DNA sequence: TGTGCCAGCAGTAACCAACGGGTCACTGAAGCTTTCTTT. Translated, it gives CASSNQRVTEAFF.

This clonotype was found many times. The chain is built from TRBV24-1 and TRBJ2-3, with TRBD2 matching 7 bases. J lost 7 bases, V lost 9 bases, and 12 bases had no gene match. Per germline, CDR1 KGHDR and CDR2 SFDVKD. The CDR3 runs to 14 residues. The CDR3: CATAQEWEGNTQYF. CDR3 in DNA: TGTGCCACCGCACAAGAGTGGGAGGGGAATACGCAGTATTTT.

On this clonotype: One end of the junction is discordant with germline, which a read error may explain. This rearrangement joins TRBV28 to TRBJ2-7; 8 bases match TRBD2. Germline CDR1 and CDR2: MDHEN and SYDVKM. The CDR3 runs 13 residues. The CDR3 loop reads CASKGSGVNVQCF. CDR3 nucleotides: TGTGCCAGCAAAGGTAGCGGGGTCAACGTGCAGTGCTTC.

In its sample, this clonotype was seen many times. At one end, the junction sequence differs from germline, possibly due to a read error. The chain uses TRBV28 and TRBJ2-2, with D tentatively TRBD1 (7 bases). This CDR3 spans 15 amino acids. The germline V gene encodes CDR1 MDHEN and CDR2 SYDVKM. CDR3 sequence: CASSFGTANTGGLFF. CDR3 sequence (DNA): TGTGCCAGCAGTTTTGGGACAGCGAACACCGGGGGGCTGTTTTTT.

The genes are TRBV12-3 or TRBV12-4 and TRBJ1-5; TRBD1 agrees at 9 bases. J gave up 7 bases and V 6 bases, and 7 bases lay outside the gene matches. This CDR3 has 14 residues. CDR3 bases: TGTGCCAGCAGCTCGGGACAGGGATACCAGCCCCAGCATTTT. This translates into CASSSGQGYQPQHF.

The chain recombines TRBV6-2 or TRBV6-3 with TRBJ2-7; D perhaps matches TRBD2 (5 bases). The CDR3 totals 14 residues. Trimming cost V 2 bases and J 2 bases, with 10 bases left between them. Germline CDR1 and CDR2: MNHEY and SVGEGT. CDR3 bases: TGTGCCAGCAGTTACACGAGAGGGCCCTACGAGCAGTACTTC. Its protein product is CASSYTRGPYEQYF.

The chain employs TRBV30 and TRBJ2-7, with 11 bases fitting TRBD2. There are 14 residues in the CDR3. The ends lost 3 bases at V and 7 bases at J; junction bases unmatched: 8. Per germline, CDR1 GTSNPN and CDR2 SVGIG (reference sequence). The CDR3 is CAWSALAGVGEQYF. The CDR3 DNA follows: TGTGCCTGGAGCGCACTAGCGGGAGTGGGGGAGCAGTACTTC.

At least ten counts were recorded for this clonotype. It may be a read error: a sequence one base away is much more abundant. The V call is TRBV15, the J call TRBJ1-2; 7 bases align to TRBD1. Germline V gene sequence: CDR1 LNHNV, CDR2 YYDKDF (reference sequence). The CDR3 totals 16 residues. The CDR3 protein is CATSRDDRVANCGYTF. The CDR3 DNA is TGTGCCACCAGCAGAGATGACAGGGTAGCTAACTGTGGCTACACCTTC.

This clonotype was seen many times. The DNA of the CDR3 is TGTGCCAGCAGCTTACAGGGGGTCCGGACCCAGTACTTC. This encodes CASSLQGVRTQYF. This chain joins TRBV3-1 and TRBJ2-5; 8 nucleotides line up with TRBD1. The J segment lost 7 bases and the V segment lost 5 bases, leaving 6 bases of the junction unmatched. The germline gives CDR1 LGHDT, CDR2 YNNKEL (reference sequence). CDR3 size: 13 residues.

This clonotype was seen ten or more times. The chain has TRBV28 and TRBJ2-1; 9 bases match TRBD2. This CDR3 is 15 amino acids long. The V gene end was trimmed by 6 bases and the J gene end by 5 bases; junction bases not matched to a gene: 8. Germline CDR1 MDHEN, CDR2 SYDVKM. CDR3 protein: CASRLLAGAHNEQFF. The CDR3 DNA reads TGTGCCAGCAGACTTTTAGCGGGAGCCCACAATGAGCAGTTCTTC. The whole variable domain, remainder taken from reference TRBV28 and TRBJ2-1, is DVKVTQSSRYLVKRTGEKVFLECVQDMDHENMFWYRQDPGLGLRLIYFSYDVKMKEKGDIPEGYSVSREKKERFSLILESASTNQTSMYLCASRLLAGAHNEQFFGPGTRLTVL.

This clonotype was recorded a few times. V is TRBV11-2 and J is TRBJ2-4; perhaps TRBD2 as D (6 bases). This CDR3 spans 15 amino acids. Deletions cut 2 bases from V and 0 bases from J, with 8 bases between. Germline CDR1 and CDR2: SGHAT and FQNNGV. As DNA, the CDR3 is TGTGCCAGCAGCTTAAGGGGACTAGCCAAAAACATTCAGTACTTC. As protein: CASSLRGLAKNIQYF.

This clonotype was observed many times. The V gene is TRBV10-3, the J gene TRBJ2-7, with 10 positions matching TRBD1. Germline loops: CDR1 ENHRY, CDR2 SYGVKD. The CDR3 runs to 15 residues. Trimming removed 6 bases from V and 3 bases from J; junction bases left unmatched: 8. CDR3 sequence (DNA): TGTGCCATCAGAGGTTGGGACAGGGGAGGCTACGAGCAGTACTTC. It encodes CAIRGWDRGGYEQYF.

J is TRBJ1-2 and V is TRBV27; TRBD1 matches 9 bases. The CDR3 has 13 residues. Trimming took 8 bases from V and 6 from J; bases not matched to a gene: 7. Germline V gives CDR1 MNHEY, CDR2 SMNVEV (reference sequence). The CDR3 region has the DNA TGTGCCAGCGGTCACAGGGGGCTGAATGGCTACACCTTC. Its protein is CASGHRGLNGYTF.

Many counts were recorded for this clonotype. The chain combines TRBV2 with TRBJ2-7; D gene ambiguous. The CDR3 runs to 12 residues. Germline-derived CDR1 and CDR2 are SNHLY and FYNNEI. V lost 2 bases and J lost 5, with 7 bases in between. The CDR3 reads CASSETPHEQYF. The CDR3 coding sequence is TGTGCCAGCAGTGAAACGCCCCACGAGCAGTACTTC. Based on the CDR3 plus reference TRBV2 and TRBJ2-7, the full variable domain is EPEVTQTPSHQVTQMGQEVILRCVPISNHLYFYWYRQILGQKVEFLVSFYNNEISEKSEIFDDQFSVERPDGSNFTLKIRSTKLEDSAMYFCASSETPHEQYFGPGTRLTVT.